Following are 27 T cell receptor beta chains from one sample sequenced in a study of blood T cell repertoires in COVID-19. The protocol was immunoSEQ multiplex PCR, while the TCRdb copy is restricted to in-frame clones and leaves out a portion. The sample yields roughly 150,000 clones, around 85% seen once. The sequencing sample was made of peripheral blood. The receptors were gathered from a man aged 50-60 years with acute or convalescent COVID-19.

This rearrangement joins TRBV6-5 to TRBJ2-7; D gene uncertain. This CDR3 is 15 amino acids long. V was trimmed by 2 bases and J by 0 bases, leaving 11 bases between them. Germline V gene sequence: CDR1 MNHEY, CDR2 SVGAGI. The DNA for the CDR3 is TGTGCCAGCAGTTACGGGCAGACGAGCTCCTACGAGCAGTACTTC. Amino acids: CASSYGQTSSYEQYF.

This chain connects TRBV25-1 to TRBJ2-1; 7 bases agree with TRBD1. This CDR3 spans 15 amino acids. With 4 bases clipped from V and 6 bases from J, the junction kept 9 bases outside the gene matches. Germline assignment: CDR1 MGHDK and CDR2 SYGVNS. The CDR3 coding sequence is TGTGCCAGCAGTGGACGGACAGGTCGGAGCAATGAGCAGTTCTTC. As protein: CASSGRTGRSNEQFF.

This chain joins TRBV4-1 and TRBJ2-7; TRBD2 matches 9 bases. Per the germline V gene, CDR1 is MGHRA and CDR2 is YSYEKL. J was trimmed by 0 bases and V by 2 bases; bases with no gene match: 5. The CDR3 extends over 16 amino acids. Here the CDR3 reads CASSQRTSELSYEQYF. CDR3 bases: TGCGCCAGCAGCCAACGGACTAGCGAGCTCTCCTACGAGCAGTACTTC.

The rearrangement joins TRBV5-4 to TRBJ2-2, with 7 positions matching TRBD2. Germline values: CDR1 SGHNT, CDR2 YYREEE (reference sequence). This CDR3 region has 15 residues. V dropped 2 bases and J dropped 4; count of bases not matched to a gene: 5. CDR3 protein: CASSFRGGGTGELFF. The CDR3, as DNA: TGTGCCAGCAGCTTTCGCGGGGGAGGCACCGGGGAGCTGTTTTTT.

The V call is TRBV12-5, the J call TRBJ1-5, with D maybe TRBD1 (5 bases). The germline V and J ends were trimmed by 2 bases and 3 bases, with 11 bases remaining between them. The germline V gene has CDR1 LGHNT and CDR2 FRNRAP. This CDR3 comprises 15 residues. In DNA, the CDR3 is TGTGCTAGTGGTTTGCAAACAGGAGACAATCAGCCCCAGCATTTT. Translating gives CASGLQTGDNQPQHF.

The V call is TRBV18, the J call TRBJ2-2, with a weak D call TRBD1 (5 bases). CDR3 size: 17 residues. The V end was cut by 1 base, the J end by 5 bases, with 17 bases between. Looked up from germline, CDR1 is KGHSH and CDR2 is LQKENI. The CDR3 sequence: CASSPLDLGQMTGELFF. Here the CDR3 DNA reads TGTGCCAGCTCACCACTGGATTTAGGACAAATGACCGGGGAGCTGTTTTTT.

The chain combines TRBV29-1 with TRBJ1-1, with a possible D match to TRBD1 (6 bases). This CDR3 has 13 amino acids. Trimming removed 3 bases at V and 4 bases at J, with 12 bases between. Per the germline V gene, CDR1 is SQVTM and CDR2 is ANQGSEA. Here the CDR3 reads CSVEGARGTEAFF. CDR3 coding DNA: TGCAGCGTTGAGGGGGCGAGGGGCACTGAAGCTTTCTTT.

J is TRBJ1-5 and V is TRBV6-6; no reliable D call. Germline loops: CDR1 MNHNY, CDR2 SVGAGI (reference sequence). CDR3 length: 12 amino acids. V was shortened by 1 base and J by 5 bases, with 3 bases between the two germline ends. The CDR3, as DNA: TGTGCCAGCAGTTACTTAGATCAGCCCCAGCATTTT. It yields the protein CASSYLDQPQHF.

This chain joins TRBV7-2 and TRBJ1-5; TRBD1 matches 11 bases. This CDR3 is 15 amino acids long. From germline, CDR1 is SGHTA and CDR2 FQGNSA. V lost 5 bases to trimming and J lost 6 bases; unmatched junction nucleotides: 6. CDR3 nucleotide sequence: TGTGCCAGCAGCCCGGGACAGGGGGAAGGTCAGCCCCAGCATTTT. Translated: CASSPGQGEGQPQHF.

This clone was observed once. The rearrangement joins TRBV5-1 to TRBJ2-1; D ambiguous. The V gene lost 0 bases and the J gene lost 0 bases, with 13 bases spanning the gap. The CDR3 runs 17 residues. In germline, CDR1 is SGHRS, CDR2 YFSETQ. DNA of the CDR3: TGCGCCAGCAGCTTGGGATCAGGAAGTAGCTCCTACAATGAGCAGTTCTTC. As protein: CASSLGSGSSSYNEQFF.

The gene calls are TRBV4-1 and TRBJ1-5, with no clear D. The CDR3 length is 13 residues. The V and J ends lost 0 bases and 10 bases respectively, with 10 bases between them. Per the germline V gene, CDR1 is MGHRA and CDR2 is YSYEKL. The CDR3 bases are TGCGCCAGCAGCCAAGATCCATCAAAACCCCAGCATTTT. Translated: CASSQDPSKPQHF.

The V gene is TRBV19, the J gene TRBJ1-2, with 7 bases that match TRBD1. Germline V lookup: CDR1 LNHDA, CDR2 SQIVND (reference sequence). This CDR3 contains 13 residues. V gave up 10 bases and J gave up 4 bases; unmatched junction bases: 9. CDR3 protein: CATLDRASYGYTF. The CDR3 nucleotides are TGTGCCACGCTTGACAGGGCCTCCTATGGCTACACCTTC.

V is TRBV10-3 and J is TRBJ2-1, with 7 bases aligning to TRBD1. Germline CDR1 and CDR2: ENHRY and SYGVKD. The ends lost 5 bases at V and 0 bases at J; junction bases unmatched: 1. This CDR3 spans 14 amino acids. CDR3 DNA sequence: TGTGCCATCAGTAGGGACAGCTCCTACAATGAGCAGTTCTTC. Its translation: CAISRDSSYNEQFF.

CDR3 region: CASNGGQGRIETQYF. The CDR3 nucleotides read TGTGCCAGCAACGGGGGACAGGGAAGGATCGAGACCCAGTACTTC. The chain couples TRBV6-5 to TRBJ2-5; 9 nucleotides agree with TRBD1. CDR1 is MNHEY, CDR2 SVGAGI, per germline. J lost 5 bases, V lost 7 bases, and 11 bases had no gene match. This CDR3 is built from 15 residues.

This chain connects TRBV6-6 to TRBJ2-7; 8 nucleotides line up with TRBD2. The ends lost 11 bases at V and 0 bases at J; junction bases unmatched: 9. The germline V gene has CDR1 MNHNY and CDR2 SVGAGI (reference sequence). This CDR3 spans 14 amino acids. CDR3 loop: CAGQREMGSYEQYF. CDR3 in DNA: TGTGCCGGTCAGCGGGAGATGGGCTCCTACGAGCAGTACTTC.

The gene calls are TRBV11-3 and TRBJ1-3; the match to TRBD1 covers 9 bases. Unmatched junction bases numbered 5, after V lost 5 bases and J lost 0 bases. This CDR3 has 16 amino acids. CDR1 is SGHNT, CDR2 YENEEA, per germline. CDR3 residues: CASSPGTGPSGNTIYF. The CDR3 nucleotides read TGTGCCAGCAGCCCTGGGACAGGGCCCTCTGGAAACACCATATATTTT.

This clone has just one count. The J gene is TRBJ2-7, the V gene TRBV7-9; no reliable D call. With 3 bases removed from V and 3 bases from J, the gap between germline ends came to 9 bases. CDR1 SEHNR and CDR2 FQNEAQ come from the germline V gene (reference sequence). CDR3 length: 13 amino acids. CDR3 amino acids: CASSFEPDYEQYF. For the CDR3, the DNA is TGTGCCAGCAGCTTTGAACCAGACTACGAGCAGTACTTC.

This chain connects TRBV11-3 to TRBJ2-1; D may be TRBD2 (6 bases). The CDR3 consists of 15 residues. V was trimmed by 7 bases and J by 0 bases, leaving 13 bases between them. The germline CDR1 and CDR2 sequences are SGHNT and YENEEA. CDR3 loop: CASTEGGSSYNEQFF. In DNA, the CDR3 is TGTGCCAGCACCGAGGGAGGTAGCTCCTACAATGAGCAGTTCTTC.

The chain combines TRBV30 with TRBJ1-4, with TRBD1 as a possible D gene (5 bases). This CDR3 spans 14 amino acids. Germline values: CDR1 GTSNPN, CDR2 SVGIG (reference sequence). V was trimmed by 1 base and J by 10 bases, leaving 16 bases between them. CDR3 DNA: TGTGCCTGGAGTGAGACAGAGTTTACCCGAAAACTGTTTTTT. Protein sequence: CAWSETEFTRKLFF.

In nucleotides, the CDR3 is TGTGCCAGCAGTAACAGTCCTACCGGGGAGCTGTTTTTT. Its translation is CASSNSPTGELFF. The gene calls are TRBV28 and TRBJ2-2; D is undetermined. V shed 5 bases and J shed 5 bases, with 9 bases lying between them. Germline V gives CDR1 MDHEN, CDR2 SYDVKM. This CDR3 has 13 amino acids.

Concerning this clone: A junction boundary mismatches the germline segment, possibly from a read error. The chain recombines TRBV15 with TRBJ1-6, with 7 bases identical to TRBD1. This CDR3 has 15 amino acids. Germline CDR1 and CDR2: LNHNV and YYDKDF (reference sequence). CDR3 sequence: CATSGDRVWNSPLHF. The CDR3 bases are TGTGCCACCAGCGGAGACAGGGTATGGAATTCACCCCTCCACTTT.

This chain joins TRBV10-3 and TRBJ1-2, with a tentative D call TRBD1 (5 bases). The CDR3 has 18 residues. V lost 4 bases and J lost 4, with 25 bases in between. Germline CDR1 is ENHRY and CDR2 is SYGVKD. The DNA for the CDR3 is TGTGCCATCAGTGGAAATCGGGGCGGGACCCGAGATGGCTATGGCTACACCTTC. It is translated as CAISGNRGGTRDGYGYTF.

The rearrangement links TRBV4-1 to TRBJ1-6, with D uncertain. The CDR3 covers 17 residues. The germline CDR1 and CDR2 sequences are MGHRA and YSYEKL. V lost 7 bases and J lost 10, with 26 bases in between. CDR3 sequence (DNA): TGCGCCAGCATGCCAACCCCCCTGGAAGCACGGAGATCACCCCTCCACTTT. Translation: CASMPTPLEARRSPLHF.

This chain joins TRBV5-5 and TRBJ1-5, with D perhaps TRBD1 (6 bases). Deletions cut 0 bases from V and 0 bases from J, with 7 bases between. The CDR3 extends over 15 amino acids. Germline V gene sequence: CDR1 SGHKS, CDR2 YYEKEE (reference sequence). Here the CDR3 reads CASSLGTASNQPQHF. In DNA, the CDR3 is TGTGCCAGCAGCTTGGGGACAGCTAGCAATCAGCCCCAGCATTTT.

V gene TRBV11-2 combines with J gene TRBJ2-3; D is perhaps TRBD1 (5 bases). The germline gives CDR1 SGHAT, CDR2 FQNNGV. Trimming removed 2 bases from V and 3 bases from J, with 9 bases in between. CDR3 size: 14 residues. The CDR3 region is CASSLLQGTDTQYF. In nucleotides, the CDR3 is TGTGCCAGCAGCTTACTCCAGGGTACAGATACGCAGTATTTT.

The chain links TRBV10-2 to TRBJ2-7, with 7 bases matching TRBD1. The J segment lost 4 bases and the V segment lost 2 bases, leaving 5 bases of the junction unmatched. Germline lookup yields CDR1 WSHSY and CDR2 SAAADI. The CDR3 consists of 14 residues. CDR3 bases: TGCGCCAGCAGTGAGGACAGGGAATCGTACGAGCAGTACTTC. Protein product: CASSEDRESYEQYF.

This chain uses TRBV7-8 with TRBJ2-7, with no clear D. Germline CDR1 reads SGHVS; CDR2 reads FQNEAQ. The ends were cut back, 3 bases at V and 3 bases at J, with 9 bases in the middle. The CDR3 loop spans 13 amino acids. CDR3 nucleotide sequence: TGTGCCAGCAGCTTGGCCTTCAACTACGAGCAGTACTTC. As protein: CASSLAFNYEQYF.